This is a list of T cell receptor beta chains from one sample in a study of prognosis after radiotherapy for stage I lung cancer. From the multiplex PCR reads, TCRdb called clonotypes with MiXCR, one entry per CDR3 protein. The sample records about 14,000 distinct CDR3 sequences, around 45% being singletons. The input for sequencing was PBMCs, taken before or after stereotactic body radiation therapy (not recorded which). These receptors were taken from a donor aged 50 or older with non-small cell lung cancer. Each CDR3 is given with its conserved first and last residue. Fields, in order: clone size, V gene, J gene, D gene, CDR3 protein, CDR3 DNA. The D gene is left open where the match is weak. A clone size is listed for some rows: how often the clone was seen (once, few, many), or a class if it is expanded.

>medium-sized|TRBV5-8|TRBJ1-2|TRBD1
CASSSGDRVGYTF
TGTGCCAGCAGCTCAGGGGACAGGGTTGGCTACACCTTC
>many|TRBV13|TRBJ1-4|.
CASSMGRTYNEKLFF
TGTGCCAGCAGCATGGGACGGACCTATAATGAAAAACTGTTTTTT
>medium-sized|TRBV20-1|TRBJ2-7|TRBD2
CSAGRLALSSYEQYF
TGCAGTGCTGGGAGACTAGCCCTCAGCTCCTACGAGCAGTACTTC
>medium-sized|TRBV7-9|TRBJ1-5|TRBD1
CASSSGQNQPQHF
TGTGCCAGCAGCTCGGGACAGAATCAGCCCCAGCATTTT
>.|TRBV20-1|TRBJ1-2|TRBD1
CSARARQGGSGYTF
TGCAGTGCGCGAGCTCGGCAAGGGGGCTCTGGCTACACCTTC
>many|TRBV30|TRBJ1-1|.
CAWSTLTEAFF
TGTGCCTGGAGTACCTTGACAGAGGCTTTCTTT
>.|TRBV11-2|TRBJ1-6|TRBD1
CASSLGRGRGNSPLHF
TGTGCCAGCAGCTTAGGACGCGGCAGGGGGAATTCACCCCTCCACTTT
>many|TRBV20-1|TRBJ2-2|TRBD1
CSAPGTGTDTGELFF
TGCAGTGCTCCCGGGACAGGGACCGACACCGGGGAGCTGTTTTTT
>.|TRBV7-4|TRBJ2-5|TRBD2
CAAAPAGEGETQYF
TGTGCAGCAGCTCCAGCGGGAGAAGGAGAGACCCAGTACTTC
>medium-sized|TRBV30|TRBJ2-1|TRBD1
CAWSPGQVNNEQFF
TGTGCCTGGAGTCCGGGACAGGTGAACAATGAGCAGTTCTTC
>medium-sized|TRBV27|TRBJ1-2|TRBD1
CASSQGQGKRYGYTF
TGTGCCAGCAGCCAGGGACAGGGAAAACGGTATGGCTACACCTTC
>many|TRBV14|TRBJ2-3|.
CASSQEGSFMGYTQYF
TGTGCCAGCAGCCAAGAAGGGTCCTTCATGGGTTATACGCAGTATTTT
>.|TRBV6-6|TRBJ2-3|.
CASSYSFDKTDKQYF
TGTGCCAGCAGTTACTCGTTCGATAAGACAGATAAGCAGTATTTT
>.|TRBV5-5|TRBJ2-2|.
CASSVYTGTGELFF
TGTGCCAGCAGCGTTTACACCGGGACCGGGGAGCTGTTTTTT
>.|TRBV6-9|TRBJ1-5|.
CASSYLDISNQPQHF
TGTGCCAGCAGTTACTTGGACATAAGCAATCAGCCCCAGCATTTT
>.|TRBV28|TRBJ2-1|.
CASSLPPQDRGLYNEQFF
TGTGCCAGCAGTTTACCGCCCCAGGACCGAGGGCTCTACAATGAGCAGTTCTTC
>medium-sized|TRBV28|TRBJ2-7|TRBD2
CASSPQVMISGRSYEQYF
TGTGCCAGCAGTCCACAAGTAATGATTAGCGGGAGGTCTTACGAGCAGTACTTC
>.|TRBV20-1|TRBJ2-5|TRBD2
CSARDQWGLAGSRETQYF
TGCAGTGCTAGAGATCAATGGGGGCTAGCGGGGTCCAGGGAGACCCAGTACTTC
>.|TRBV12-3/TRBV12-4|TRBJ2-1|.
CASSLGRVISEQFF
TGTGCCAGCAGTTTAGGCAGGGTTATAAGTGAGCAGTTCTTC
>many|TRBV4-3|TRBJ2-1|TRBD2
CASSPLWTSGSSYNEQFF
TGCGCCAGCAGCCCACTCTGGACTAGCGGGAGCTCCTACAATGAGCAGTTCTTC